The sequence of this T cell receptor beta chain was determined in a study of regulatory T cells in long-lasting Graves disease. Regarding the study as a whole: Not thyroid tissue but only peripheral blood was studied. Persistent disease favored TRBV28, TRBJ1-2 and TRBJ2-5.

CDR1 LNHNV and CDR2 YYDKDF come from the germline V gene (reference sequence). This CDR3 has 15 residues. Trimming cost V 5 bases and J 4 bases; bases outside gene matches: 7. The table lists this clonotype with many counts. The antigen is unknown. Arm-PCR with iRepertoire HTBI primers amplified the CDR3 regions for these TCR beta libraries. Per the study methods: Samples collectively showed 62 TRBV and roughly 15 TRBJ segments. TCRdb processed the multiplex PCR reads anew with MiXCR; each CDR3 protein has one entry. These V and J calls originate from TCRdb's pipeline instead of the authors' own analysis. The sample holds around 250,000 distinct CDR3 sequences, 20% to 25% seen once. As for time point: newly diagnosed GD, antithyroid drugs for less than 3 months. PBMCs provided the RNA from which the TCR library was made. Peripheral blood, Nine milliliters per patient, was collected in EDTA tubes.

The chain uses TRBV15 and TRBJ2-1; 8 bases map to TRBD2. The TCR comes from a female donor with Graves disease. The sequencing here drew on peripheral blood mononuclear cells (PBMCs), taken at new diagnosis, from a patient treated with antithyroid drugs. CDR3 sequence: CATSRIREGYNEQFF. The CDR3 bases are TGTGCCACCAGCCGAATACGGGAGGGGTACAATGAGCAGTTCTTC.